This T cell receptor (beta chain) stems from a study of blood T cell repertoires in COVID-19. Background on the study: Specimens from acute and convalescent COVID-19 originated in the United States, Italy and Spain.

Enrolled through a virtual design, the participants were between about 18 and 100 years of age and came from about two dozen US areas. Clinical history as reported by participants underpinned cohort assignment. Per the original data handling: Estimated nucleated cell counts came from reference gene primer amplification. Sequencing used immunoSEQ multiplex PCR; TCRdb keeps in-frame clones, though not all of them. V, J and clone size are those of that table, while D and trimming were read from the DNA. The sample yields roughly 240,000 clones, around 88% seen once. V was clipped by 7 bases and J by 5 bases, with 14 bases between them. CDR1 and CDR2 (germline): SEHNR, FQNEAQ (reference sequence). The CDR3 is 13 residues long.

The sequenced sample was PBMCs or T cells enriched from blood (not recorded which). The chain is built from TRBV7-9 and TRBJ2-5; the D is unclear. The clonotype comes from a woman aged 35 to 49 with acute COVID-19. CDR3: CASTPVLEETQYF. The CDR3 bases are TGTGCCAGCACCCCCGTACTCGAGGAGACCCAGTACTTC. The full variable domain, with the rest looked up from reference TRBV7-9 and TRBJ2-5, is DTGVSQNPRHKITKRGQNVTFRCDPISEHNRLYWYRQTLGQGPEFLTYFQNEAQLEKSRLLSDRFSAERPKGSFSTLEIQRTEQGDSAMYLCASTPVLEETQYFGPGTRLLVL.